These 12 T cell receptor beta chains originate from one sample sequenced in a study of CD8+CD57+ T cells in acquired aplastic anemia. Genomic DNA, the template, was used for profiling of the TCR beta VDJ and CDR3. MiXCR, run by TCRdb on the reads, gives a single entry per CDR3 protein. The table has hundreds of thousands of distinct CDR3 sequences, 45% to 70% seen once. The sequencing sample was made of sorted CD4+, CD8+, or CD8+CD57+ T cells (not recorded which) from PBMCs. Source of these receptors: a human donor with severe aplastic anemia or a healthy control (not recorded which).

The genes are TRBV19 and TRBJ2-2; either TRBD1 or TRBD2 may supply D (6 bases each). The CDR3 sequence is 16 residues long. V gave up 7 bases and J gave up 3 bases, with 18 bases separating them. Germline V CDR1 and CDR2: LNHDA, SQIVND (reference sequence). The CDR3 DNA is TGTGCCAGTACGTTAGGGGGGCGCATGTACACCGGGGAGCTGTTTTTT. Translation: CASTLGGRMYTGELFF.

There are many counts of this clonotype. The chain uses TRBV5-1 and TRBJ2-1; the match to TRBD2 covers 10 bases. The CDR3 runs to 15 residues. V gave up 0 bases and J gave up 12 bases; unmatched junction bases: 9. In germline, CDR1 is SGHRS, CDR2 YFSETQ. Here the CDR3 reads CASSLGSSGGYGQFF. DNA of the CDR3: TGCGCCAGCAGCTTGGGGTCTAGCGGGGGTTACGGGCAGTTCTTC.

This clonotype has just one count. The chain has TRBV7-8 and TRBJ2-7, with TRBD2 identical over 9 bases. Germline lookup yields CDR1 SGHVS and CDR2 FQNEAQ. V shed 7 bases and J 2 bases; nucleotides not matched to a gene: 3. The CDR3 consists of 13 residues. CDR3 in DNA: TGTGCCAGCAAGGCGGGAGGGCCCTACGAGCAGTACTTC. This codes for CASKAGGPYEQYF. Drawing the rest from reference TRBV7-8 and TRBJ2-7, the complete variable domain is GAGVSQSPRYKVAKRGQDVALRCDPISGHVSLFWYQQALGQGPEFLTYFQNEAQLDKSGLPSDRFFAERPEGSVSTLKIQRTQQEDSAVYLCASKAGGPYEQYFGPGTRLTVT.

The table lists this clonotype with many counts. The V call is TRBV5-1, the J call TRBJ1-6, with 7 bases matching TRBD1. Germline V lookup: CDR1 SGHRS, CDR2 YFSETQ. This CDR3 region has 15 residues. The trim removed 2 bases at V and 5 bases at J, leaving 4 bases unmatched. CDR3 in amino acids: CASSFGGGNNSPLHF. The CDR3 DNA sequence: TGCGCCAGCAGCTTTGGAGGGGGCAATAATTCACCCCTCCACTTT.

This clonotype turned up a few times. The chain carries TRBV24-1 and TRBJ2-1; TRBD1 is a possible D gene (6 bases). Trimming removed 3 bases from V and 5 bases from J, with 16 bases in between. CDR3 length equals 16 residues. Germline V gives CDR1 KGHDR, CDR2 SFDVKD. The CDR3 spells CATSDQGQGLDNEQFF. In nucleotides, the CDR3 is TGTGCCACCAGTGATCAGGGGCAGGGGCTTGACAATGAGCAGTTCTTC.

As for this clonotype: One end of the junction is discordant with germline, which a read error may explain. The chain is built from TRBV7-9 and TRBJ2-7; perhaps D is TRBD1 or TRBD2 (5 bases each). Germline lookup yields CDR1 SEHNR and CDR2 FQNEAQ (reference sequence). The CDR3 spans 14 residues. CDR3: CASSQGPGTNEQYF. The CDR3 bases are TGCGCCAGCAGCCAAGGGCCAGGGACGAACGAGCAGTACTTC.

This clonotype was seen ten or more times. The chain recombines TRBV24-1 with TRBJ2-1; no clear D. The V and J ends lost 4 bases and 2 bases respectively, with 14 bases between them. Germline V CDR1 and CDR2: KGHDR, SFDVKD. This CDR3 region has 16 residues. CDR3 in amino acids: CATSDLDASTYNEQFF. The CDR3 DNA reads TGTGCCACCAGTGACTTAGACGCAAGCACCTACAATGAGCAGTTCTTC.

This clonotype appeared a single time. The chain combines TRBV7-2 with TRBJ2-5, with D uncertain. V dropped 7 bases and J dropped 2 bases, with 14 bases sitting between them. The CDR3 runs 14 residues. Germline V gene data show CDR1 as SGHTA and CDR2 as FQGNSA. This CDR3 is CASTVSRVQETQYF. As DNA, the CDR3 is TGTGCCAGCACCGTCAGTAGGGTTCAAGAGACCCAGTACTTC.

This clonotype was picked up a small number of times. V gene TRBV30 combines with J gene TRBJ1-2; tentative D call: TRBD1 (5 bases). V lost 3 bases and J 8 bases, leaving 7 bases between the germline ends. This CDR3 contains 10 residues. The germline gives CDR1 GTSNPN, CDR2 SVGIG (reference sequence). The CDR3 loop reads CAWRGGGYTF. The CDR3 DNA reads as TGTGCCTGGAGGGGGGGAGGCTACACCTTC.

This clonotype came up many times. The chain is built from TRBV5-5 and TRBJ1-5; TRBD1 matches at 7 bases. The CDR3 runs to 15 residues. V trimming: 3 bases; J trimming: 1 base; junction bases outside the gene matches: 4. The germline V gene encodes CDR1 SGHKS and CDR2 YYEKEE (reference sequence). CDR3: CASSSGGSSNQPQHF. The CDR3 bases are TGTGCCAGCAGCTCAGGGGGATCGAGCAATCAGCCCCAGCATTTT. Supplemented by reference TRBV5-5 and TRBJ1-5, the full variable domain reads DAGVTQSPTHLIKTRGQQVTLRCSPISGHKSVSWYQQVLGQGPQFIFQYYEKEERGRGNFPDRFSARQFPNYSSELNVNALLLGDSALYLCASSSGGSSNQPQHFGDGTRLSIL.

A remark on this clonotype: A much more abundant neighbour one base away suggests this may be a read error. This CDR3 is CAGSSWDSLNTEAFF. The CDR3 region has the DNA TGTGCCGGCAGTAGCTGGGACAGCCTAAACACTGAAGCTTTCTTT. The chain links TRBV6-6 to TRBJ1-1; 7 bases agree with TRBD1. There are 15 residues in the CDR3. Germline V lookup: CDR1 MNHNY, CDR2 SVGAGI (reference sequence).

The chain combines TRBV19 with TRBJ2-7; the match to TRBD1 covers 10 bases. CDR1 is LNHDA, CDR2 SQIVND, per germline (reference sequence). V shed 1 base, J shed 3 bases, and the junction held 6 bases outside the gene matches. This CDR3 comprises 16 residues. Written as DNA, the CDR3 is TGTGCCAGTAGTATAGCTTTCGGGACAGGGGACTACGAGCAGTACTTC. Encoded protein: CASSIAFGTGDYEQYF. The complete variable domain, with remaining parts taken from reference TRBV19 and TRBJ2-7, reads DGGITQSPKYLFRKEGQNVTLSCEQNLNHDAMYWYRQDPGQGLRLIYYSQIVNDFQKGDIAEGYSVSREKKESFPLTVTSAQKNPTAFYLCASSIAFGTGDYEQYFGPGTRLTVT.